This TCR beta chain was captured in a study of glioma-infiltrating T cells. Study-wide background: Low-grade gliomas were grade II; glioblastomas were grade IV at initial diagnosis. Blood libraries targeted roughly 4.5- to 11-fold coverage of 850,000 to 1,000,000 T cells.

Using RNA template, CDR3s of TCR alpha and beta were amplified with iRepertoire arm-PCR. Input was 100-400 ng of tissue mRNA or PBMC total RNA. TCRdb recomputed calls from the multiplex PCR reads with MiXCR, one row per CDR3 protein. The sample has around 390,000 distinct CDR3 sequences; 35% to 45% are singletons. Deletions cut 6 bases from V and 5 bases from J, with 23 bases between. Germline V gene lookup returns CDR1 MDHEN and CDR2 SYDVKM. This CDR3 spans 16 amino acids. The chain couples TRBV28 to TRBJ2-7; perhaps TRBD2 as D (7 bases). Material for sequencing was glioma tissue, nonneoplastic brain tissue, or PBMCs (not recorded which). This clonotype was obtained from a human donor with low-grade glioma or glioblastoma, undergoing nonglioma brain surgery, or in good health (not recorded which). The CDR3 nucleotides read TGTGCCAGCAGCCTATACGAGGGGGGGGGTCTCAACGAGCAGTACTTC. Residues: CASSLYEGGGLNEQYF.